The sequence of this T cell receptor (beta chain) was determined in a study of cytomegalovirus exposure and HLA in healthy donors (TCRdb year 2017). In the study overall: In an earlier analysis of under 600 of the donors, approximately 260 Gb of sequence data and 100 million or so unique TCR beta sequences from about 190 million T cells were reported. The study aimed to test whether cataloging public T cell receptors could reveal signatures of past pathogen exposure. The number of donors typed differed by locus, with roughly 620-630 for A, B, C, DRB1 and DQB1, more than 500 for DQA1, under 610 for DPA1, and over 400 for DPB1. Among the roughly 400 genotyped donors, 75% to 90% belonged to the genetic ancestry cluster associated with self-reported Caucasian donors. Class I and class II HLA loci were covered by the typing at four-digit resolution. Across roughly 420 genotyped donors of the cohort, an average of roughly 230,000 unique TCR beta nucleotide sequences per donor were sequenced, and around 19% of those sequences were non-productive. Donor age, sex, ethnicity and CMV serostatus were compiled together with the repertoire data. An earlier analysis of several hundred of the donors applied high-throughput TCR beta sequencing to assess whether each TCR beta V gene segment acted as functional or pseudogenic. Roughly 300 gigabases of sequencing data and roughly 80 million unique TCR sequences made up an early release that covered some 640 HLA-typed donors. Roughly five DR-DQ haplotypes were handled as single units for association and clustering, since linkage in the cohort was strong. To predict cytomegalovirus infection status, the study combined high-throughput TCR immunosequencing, statistical association of individual TCRs with disease status, and machine learning. Besides the first cohort of around 670 subjects, a separate validation cohort made up of 90 to 150 different subjects was used. The study profiled the T cell repertoires of under 850 subjects by immunosequencing and related them to cytomegalovirus serostatus. All discovery cohort repertoires had been generated using a single sequencing platform. A later genetic analysis used genome-wide SNP genotypes for 398 of the 666 donors, treating that subset as a discovery cohort. A later analysis re-analyzed previously published TCR beta repertoires from about 600 donors and added high-resolution HLA genotyping to study TCR occurrence patterns. Rather than using new phenotypic data, the later analysis identified candidate immune exposures from TCR beta sequences and from how often those sequences occurred across donors. The research as a whole found: Some IMGT-functional V segments, including TRBV6-2 and TRBV6-3, could not be distinguished by the 87-base-pair reads and were therefore excluded. The presence/absence analyses assumed that sequencing depth was roughly uniform across donors, and that assumption may not be true. According to the authors, the approach could potentially be generalized to other disease states and immunological phenotypes. In a later analysis, HLA-associated TCR beta chains showed more clonal expansion and lower generation probabilities than non-associated chains that were equally common. Only TCR beta chains were sequenced in this cohort, and the absence of alpha or paired-chain data limited detectable features. HLA typing was unavailable for some donors at each locus, so association tests used only the typed subset. According to a later analysis, TCR association rates differed among HLA loci, with DRB1 alleles showing the most associated TCRs and HLA-C alleles showing the fewest. An association between a missense DCLRE1C variant and V-gene and J-gene trimming of TCR beta chains was found in a later genetic analysis and replicated in an independent cohort. The study gave a list of 150 to 200 TCR beta chains associated with cytomegalovirus. Most CMV-associated TCR beta chains appeared to be HLA-restricted in a later analysis, and the HLA associations seemed to be driven largely by CMV exposure. Correlated functional status among segregating V segments might be attributable to linkage disequilibrium, but an unknown experimental factor could not be ruled out. A later analysis associated 15,000 to 20,000 TCR beta sequences with specific HLA alleles at a false discovery rate of 0.05. Across donors, most TCR sequences were observed very rarely, whereas some public TCRs were present in many individuals. A few of the identified cytomegalovirus-associated TCR beta chains were confirmed in vitro to be specific for cytomegalovirus antigens. A further reported finding was that TCR beta sequences accurately predicted the HLA-A and HLA-B alleles for most subjects in the first cohort. In a later genetic analysis, fewer N-insertions in productive TCRs were reported among donors in an Asian-associated ancestry cluster than the roughly 710-donor mean. In an earlier analysis of more than 450 of the donors, most TCR beta V segments were observed in productive rearrangements about 90% or about 30% of the time, broadly matching IMGT annotations. In both the original and validation cohorts, the classifier was reported to diagnose cytomegalovirus status with high specificity and sensitivity. For the cohort, immune exposure information was limited to CMV serostatus. A cluster of highly shared sequence variants was judged likely to represent a technical artifact of the sequencing pipeline. In a later analysis, several top co-occurrence clusters were reported to appear linked to parvovirus B19, influenza, CMV and Epstein-Barr virus. Because counts were too low, 15 or so rarely observed V segments, including chromosome 9 orphons, were excluded from the earlier analysis of about 500 of the donors. When HLA alleles, especially DR and DQ, strongly co-occurred, attributing TCR associations to individual alleles was difficult.

Library preparation employed the immunoSEQ multiplex PCR assay. The multiplex PCR relied on a mix of 60 forward primers for TCR Vbeta segments and 13 reverse primers for TCR Jbeta segments. The CDR3 region of rearranged TCR beta genes was amplified from genomic DNA by a multiplex PCR assay. The amplified TCR beta libraries were sequenced on the Illumina HiSeq System as 87-base-pair reads. The authors processed their data as follows. Across the 700 or so repertoires, a later analysis counted about 81 million unique TCR beta chains, around 10 million of which were shared by at least two donors. A nearest-neighbor algorithm error-corrected the raw reads and collapsed the reads into unique sequences, merging closely related sequences to remove PCR and sequencing errors. Alignment of CDR3 sequences to IMGT reference sequences was used to assign V, D and J gene segments. For a sequence to be retained, at least a six-nucleotide match to both a V gene segment and a J gene segment was required. A rearrangement was called productive if the CDR3 had no stop codons and remained in frame with V and J, and every other rearrangement was called non-productive. CDR3 was defined by IMGT convention, running from the second conserved V-encoded cysteine to the conserved J-encoded phenylalanine. The earlier analysis of some 550 of the donors excluded any sequence lacking an unambiguous match to a single V gene segment. An earlier analysis of a few hundred of the donors classified V segments as functional when productive rearrangements were above 56.7% and as segregating when the standard deviation between donors was above 5%. A statistical classification framework was developed to diagnose cytomegalovirus status using the catalog of TCR beta chain sequences. In a later analysis, TCR nucleotide sequences were compared against IMGT/GENE-DB human TR gene sequences so that V and J genes could be assigned. A later analysis assigned CDR3 sequences and most-parsimonious VDJ recombination scenarios with the TCRdist pipeline. In a later analysis, every TCR beta chain was defined by the combination of its CDR3 amino acid sequence and its V-gene family, and reads without a unique V-gene family were dropped. In a later analysis, around 650 highly shared, low-generation-probability nucleotide sequences were removed to address suspected cross-contamination and a sequencing artifact. A later analysis calculated a clonal expansion index for each public chain from normalized within-repertoire ranks of inferred template counts. In a later analysis, generation probabilities were computed with a VDJ recombination model fitted to out-of-frame rearrangements, and the resulting probabilities were checked against IGoR. In a later analysis, TCR-TCR, TCR-HLA and TCR-CMV co-occurrence was scored with hypergeometric tests, and a repertoire-size bias correction was applied to TCR pairs. In a later analysis, false discovery rates were estimated by permuting HLA or CMV assignments 20 times. A later analysis grouped co-occurring TCRs with DBSCAN, adding TCRdist sequence similarity when clustering within HLA-allele-positive subsets. Repertoires with fewer than 30,000 or more than 120,000 public chains were left out of co-occurrence clustering, as were five repertoires with anomalous nucleotide sharing. TCRdb limited this immuneACCESS table to in-frame rearrangements with V and J called. A share of clones is missing; checked studies link under half to unresolved V genes, and the rest is unexplained. The V and J calls and clone size were taken over from that table, and D and trimming were inferred from the DNA. For this sample there are around 58,000 clones; around four fifths appear just once. Of the sample, approximately 4.7% falls within the top ten clones.

The cohort was made up of 666 healthy bone marrow donors. All cohort members were sampled while nominally healthy, although unrecorded immune exposures were likely present. The donor tested CMV seropositive, placing the donor among the 289 seropositive members of the cohort. Every donor gave a peripheral blood sample, and the peripheral blood mononuclear cells from that sample were used for TCR beta sequencing. Genomic DNA was extracted from the blood cell samples with the Qiagen DNeasy Blood Extraction Kit. In the case of this clone: Its antigen specificity is not known. Nothing much larger sits one base from this clone, and base qualities are not available.

The CDR3 measures 16 amino acids from cysteine to phenylalanine. Only the CDR3 portion is preserved as DNA: 48 bases, with reading frame beginning at the first base. The germline V gene (reference sequence) provides CDR1 SGHNT and CDR2 YYREEE. Cut back by 4 bases and 0 bases, the V and J ends lie 16 bases apart. This chain is built from TRBV5-4 and TRBJ2-5; a tentative D match to TRBD2 spans 5 bases. Sequenced material: PBMCs. This sequence originates from a male donor in good health and CMV-seropositive. The sequence in DNA is TGTGCCAGCAGCGCGCGTCAACTAGGAAACCAAGAGACCCAGTACTTC. Translated, it gives CASSARQLGNQETQYF.